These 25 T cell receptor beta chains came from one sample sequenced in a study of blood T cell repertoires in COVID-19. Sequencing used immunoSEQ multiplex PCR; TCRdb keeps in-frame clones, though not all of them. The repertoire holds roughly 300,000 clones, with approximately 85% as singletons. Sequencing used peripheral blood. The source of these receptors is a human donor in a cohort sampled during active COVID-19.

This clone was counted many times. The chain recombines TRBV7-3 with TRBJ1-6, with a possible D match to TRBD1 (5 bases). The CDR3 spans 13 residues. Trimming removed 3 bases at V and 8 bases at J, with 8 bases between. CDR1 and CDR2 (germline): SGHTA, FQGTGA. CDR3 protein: CASSLGGDSPLHF. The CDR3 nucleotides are TGTGCCAGCAGCTTGGGGGGGGATTCACCCCTCCACTTT. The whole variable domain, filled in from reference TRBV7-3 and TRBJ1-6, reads GAGVSQTPSNKVTEKGKYVELRCDPISGHTALYWYRQSLGQGPEFLIYFQGTGAADDSGLPNDRFFAVRPEGSVSTLKIQRTERGDSAVYLCASSLGGDSPLHFGNGTRLTVT.

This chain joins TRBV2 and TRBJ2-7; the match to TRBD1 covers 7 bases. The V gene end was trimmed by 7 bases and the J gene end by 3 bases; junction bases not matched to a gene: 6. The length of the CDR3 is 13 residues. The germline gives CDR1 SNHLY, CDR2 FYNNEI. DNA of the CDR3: TGTGCCAGCAATAGGGACAGCAACTACGAGCAGTACTTC. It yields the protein CASNRDSNYEQYF.

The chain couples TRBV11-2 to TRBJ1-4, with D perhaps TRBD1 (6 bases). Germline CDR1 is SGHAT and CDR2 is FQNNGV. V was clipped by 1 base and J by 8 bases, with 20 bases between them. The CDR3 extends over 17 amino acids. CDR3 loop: CASSLVGGAGWREKLFF. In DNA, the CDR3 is TGTGCCAGCAGCTTAGTAGGGGGGGCAGGATGGCGCGAAAAACTGTTTTTT.

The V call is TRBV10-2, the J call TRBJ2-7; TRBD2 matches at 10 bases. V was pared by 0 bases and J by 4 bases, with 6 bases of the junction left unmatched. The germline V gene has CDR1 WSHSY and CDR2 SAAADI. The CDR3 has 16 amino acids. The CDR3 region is CASSESPGLAMYEQYF. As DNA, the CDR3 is TGCGCCAGCAGTGAGTCACCGGGACTAGCGATGTACGAGCAGTACTTC.

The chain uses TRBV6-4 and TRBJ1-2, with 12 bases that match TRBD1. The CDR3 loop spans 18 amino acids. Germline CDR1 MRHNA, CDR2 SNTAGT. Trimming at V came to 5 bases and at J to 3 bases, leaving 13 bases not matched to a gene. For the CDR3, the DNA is TGTGCCAGCAGTCCGCTCGGGACAGGGGGCGTTAATTACTATGGCTACACCTTC. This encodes CASSPLGTGGVNYYGYTF.

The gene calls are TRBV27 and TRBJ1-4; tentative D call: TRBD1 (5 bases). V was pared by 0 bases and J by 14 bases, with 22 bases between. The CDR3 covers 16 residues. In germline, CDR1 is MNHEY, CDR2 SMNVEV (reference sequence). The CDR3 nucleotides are TGTGCCAGCAGTTTATCGCAGGGCACGACGGGGGGGAAGCTGTTTTTT. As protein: CASSLSQGTTGGKLFF.

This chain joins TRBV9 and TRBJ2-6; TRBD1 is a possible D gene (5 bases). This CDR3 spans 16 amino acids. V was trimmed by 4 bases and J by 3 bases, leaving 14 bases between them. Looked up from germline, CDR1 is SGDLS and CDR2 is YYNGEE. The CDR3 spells CASSPLGAVGANVLTF. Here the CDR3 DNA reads TGTGCCAGCAGCCCCCTAGGGGCGGTTGGGGCCAACGTCCTGACTTTC.

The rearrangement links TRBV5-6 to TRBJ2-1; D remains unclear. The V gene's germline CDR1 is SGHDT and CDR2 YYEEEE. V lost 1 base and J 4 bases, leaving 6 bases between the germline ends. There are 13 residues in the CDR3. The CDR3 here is CASSLRGYNEQFF. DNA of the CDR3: TGTGCCAGCAGCTTGAGAGGTTACAATGAGCAGTTCTTC.

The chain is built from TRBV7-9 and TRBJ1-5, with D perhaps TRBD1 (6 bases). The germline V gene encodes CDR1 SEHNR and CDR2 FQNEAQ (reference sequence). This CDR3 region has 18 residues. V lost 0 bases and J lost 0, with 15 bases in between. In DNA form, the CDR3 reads TGTGCCAGCAGCTTAGCCATGGACAGTGGGGATAGCAATCAGCCCCAGCATTTT. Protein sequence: CASSLAMDSGDSNQPQHF.

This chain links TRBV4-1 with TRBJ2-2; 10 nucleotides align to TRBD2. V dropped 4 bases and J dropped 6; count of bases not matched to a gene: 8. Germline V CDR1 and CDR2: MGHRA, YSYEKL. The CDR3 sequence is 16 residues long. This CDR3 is CASSRGPAGGPGELFF. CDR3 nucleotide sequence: TGCGCCAGCAGCCGGGGGCCAGCGGGGGGGCCCGGGGAGCTGTTTTTT.

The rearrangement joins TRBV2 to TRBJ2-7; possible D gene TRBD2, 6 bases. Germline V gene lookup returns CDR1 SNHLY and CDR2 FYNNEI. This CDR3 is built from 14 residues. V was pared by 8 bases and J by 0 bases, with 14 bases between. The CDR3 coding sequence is TGTGCCAGCCGGGAGCTCCGGAGCTCCTACGAGCAGTACTTC. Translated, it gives CASRELRSSYEQYF.

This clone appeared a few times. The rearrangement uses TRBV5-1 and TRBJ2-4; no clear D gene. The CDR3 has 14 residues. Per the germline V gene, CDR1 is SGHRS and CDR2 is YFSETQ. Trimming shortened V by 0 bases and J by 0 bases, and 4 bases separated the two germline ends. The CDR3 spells CASSLDRAKNIQYF. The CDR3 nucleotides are TGCGCCAGCAGCTTGGACAGAGCCAAAAACATTCAGTACTTC.

The CDR3 bases are TGTGCCAGCAGCTTAACAGGGGCCAATCAAGAGACCCAGTACTTC. Translated: CASSLTGANQETQYF. The rearrangement links TRBV7-3 to TRBJ2-5, with D possibly being TRBD1 (5 bases). With 0 bases removed from V and 2 bases from J, the gap between germline ends came to 10 bases. CDR1 is SGHTA, CDR2 FQGTGA, per germline. The CDR3 has 15 amino acids.

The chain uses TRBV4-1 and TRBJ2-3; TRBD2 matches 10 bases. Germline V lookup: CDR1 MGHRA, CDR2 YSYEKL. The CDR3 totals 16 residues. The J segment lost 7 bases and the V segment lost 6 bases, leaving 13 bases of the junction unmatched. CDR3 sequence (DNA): TGCGCCAGCAGGTCAAGCGGGGGGGCTTGGGGGCATACGCAGTATTTT. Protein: CASRSSGGAWGHTQYF.

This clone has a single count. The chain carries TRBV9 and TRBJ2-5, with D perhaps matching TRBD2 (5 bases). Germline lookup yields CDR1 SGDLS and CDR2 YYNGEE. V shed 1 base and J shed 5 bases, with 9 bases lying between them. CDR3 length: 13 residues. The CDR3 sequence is CASSVNRGETQYF. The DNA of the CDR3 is TGTGCCAGCAGCGTAAACAGAGGGGAGACCCAGTACTTC.

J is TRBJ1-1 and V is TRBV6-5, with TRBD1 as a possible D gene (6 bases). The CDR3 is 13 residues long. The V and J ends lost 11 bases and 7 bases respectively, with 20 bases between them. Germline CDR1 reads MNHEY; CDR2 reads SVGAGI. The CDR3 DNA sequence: TGTGCCTCCCCAGCGGGGTGGGGACATGAAGCTTTCTTT. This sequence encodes CASPAGWGHEAFF.

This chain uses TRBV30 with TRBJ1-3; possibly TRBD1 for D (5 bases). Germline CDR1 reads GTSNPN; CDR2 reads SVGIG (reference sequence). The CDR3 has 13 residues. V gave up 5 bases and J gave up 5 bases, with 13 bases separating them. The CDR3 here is CAWGSGLRNTIYF. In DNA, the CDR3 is TGTGCCTGGGGGTCAGGGCTGCGAAACACCATATATTTT.

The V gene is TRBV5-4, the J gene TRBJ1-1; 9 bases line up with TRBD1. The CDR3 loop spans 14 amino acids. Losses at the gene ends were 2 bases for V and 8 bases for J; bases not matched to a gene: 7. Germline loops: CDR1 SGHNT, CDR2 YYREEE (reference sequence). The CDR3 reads CASSFPGQGLEAFF. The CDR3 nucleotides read TGTGCCAGCAGCTTCCCGGGACAGGGCTTGGAAGCTTTCTTT.

CDR3 amino acids: CSAIRPDTQYF. CDR3 in DNA: TGCAGTGCTATCAGGCCAGATACGCAGTATTTT. V usage is TRBV20-1 and J usage is TRBJ2-3; no firm D call. Germline values: CDR1 DFQATT, CDR2 SNEGSKA (reference sequence). The CDR3 is 11 amino acids. Trimming stripped 4 bases from V and 4 bases from J, with 6 bases between.

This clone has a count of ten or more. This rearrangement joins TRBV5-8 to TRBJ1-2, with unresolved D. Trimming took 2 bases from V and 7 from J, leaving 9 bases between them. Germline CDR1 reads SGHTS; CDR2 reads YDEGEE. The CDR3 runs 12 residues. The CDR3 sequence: CASSFGAAGYTF. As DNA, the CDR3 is TGTGCCAGCAGCTTCGGAGCTGCTGGCTACACCTTC.

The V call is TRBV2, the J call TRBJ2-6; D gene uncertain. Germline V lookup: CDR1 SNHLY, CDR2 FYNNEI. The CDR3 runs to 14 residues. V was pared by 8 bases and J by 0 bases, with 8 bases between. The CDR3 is CASQVHSGANVLTF. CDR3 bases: TGTGCCAGCCAGGTCCACTCTGGGGCCAACGTCCTGACTTTC.

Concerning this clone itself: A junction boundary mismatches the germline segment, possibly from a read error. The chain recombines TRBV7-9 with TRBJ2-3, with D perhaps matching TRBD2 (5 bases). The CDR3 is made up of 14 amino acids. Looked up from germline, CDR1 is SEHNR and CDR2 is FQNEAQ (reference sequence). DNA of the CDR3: TGTGCCAGCAGCCCCCCACCTAGCAGAGATACGCAGTATTTT. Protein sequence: CASSPPPSRDTQYF.

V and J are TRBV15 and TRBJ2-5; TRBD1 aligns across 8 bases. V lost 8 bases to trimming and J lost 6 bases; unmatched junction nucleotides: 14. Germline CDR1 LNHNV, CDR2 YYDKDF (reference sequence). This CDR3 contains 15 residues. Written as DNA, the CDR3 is TGTGCCACCGGTGCCGTTGGACAGGGAGAACAGACCCAGTACTTC. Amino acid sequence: CATGAVGQGEQTQYF.

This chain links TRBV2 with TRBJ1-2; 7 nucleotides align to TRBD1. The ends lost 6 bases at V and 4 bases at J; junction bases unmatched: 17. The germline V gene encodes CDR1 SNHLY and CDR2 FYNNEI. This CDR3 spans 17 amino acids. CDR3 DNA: TGTGCCAGCAGAACCACTGTGGGGACAGTCATGTCCTATGGCTACACCTTC. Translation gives CASRTTVGTVMSYGYTF.

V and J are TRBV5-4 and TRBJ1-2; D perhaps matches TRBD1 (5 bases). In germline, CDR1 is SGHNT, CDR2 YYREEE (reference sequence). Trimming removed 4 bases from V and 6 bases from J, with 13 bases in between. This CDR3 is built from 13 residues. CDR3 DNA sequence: TGTGCCAGCAGCACCGGACGGGGGAATGGCTACACCTTC. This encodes CASSTGRGNGYTF.